This T cell receptor beta chain is from a study of blood T cell repertoires in COVID-19. Background on the study: T cells, B-cell-depleted T cells, or PBMCs provided the cDNA or gDNA that served as material.

As processed by the authors: Cell counts per sample came from amplifying reference gene primers. The data were produced by immunoSEQ multiplex PCR, yet TCRdb's version contains in-frame clones alone and is incomplete. The DNA gave D and trimming, while V, J and clone size come from that table. The data contain over 350,000 clones, more than 75% of them singletons. The germline CDR1 and CDR2 sequences are MDHEN and SYDVKM. Trimming removed 2 bases at V and 1 base at J, with 9 bases between. CDR3 length: 15 amino acids. The rearrangement joins TRBV28 to TRBJ1-3; D may be TRBD1 (5 bases). This TCR was sampled from a woman in her fifties or sixties who had recovered from COVID-19. Sequenced sample: PBMCs or T cells enriched from blood (not recorded which). The CDR3 sequence is CASSLTGSSGNTIYF. The CDR3 bases are TGTGCCAGCAGTTTAACAGGCTCGTCTGGAAACACCATATATTTT.